This TCR beta chain comes out of a study of T cell responses to AZD1222 COVID-19 vaccine. The length of the CDR3 is 13 residues. The V segment lost 6 bases and the J segment 9 bases; nucleotides outside the gene matches: 7. CDR1 and CDR2 (germline): SGHAT, FQNNGV. The data were produced by immunoSEQ multiplex PCR, yet TCRdb's version contains in-frame clones alone and is incomplete. The sample includes about 150,000 clones, roughly 93% of them seen just once. To note about this clone: The antigen remains undetermined.

General study results and limits: The number of AZD1222 recipients seropositive at baseline was only five to seven. Mostly white British, mostly female donors; authors suggested clonal diversity may be underestimated. At 160-218 and 743-854, vaccine-associated CD4 TCRs were dominant, and they spanned spike.

This sequence originates from an adult who received the AZD1222 COVID-19 vaccine. Here the sequenced sample was peripheral blood, taken 28 days after the second AZD1222 dose. The rearrangement joins TRBV11-2 to TRBJ2-3; 9 bases are shared with TRBD2. As DNA, the CDR3 is TGTGCCAGCAGAAGGGTAGCGGGAGTCACGCAGTATTTT. This encodes CASRRVAGVTQYF. Using reference TRBV11-2 and TRBJ2-3 for the parts outside the CDR3, the full variable domain is EAGVAQSPRYKIIEKRQSVAFWCNPISGHATLYWYQQILGQGPKLLIQFQNNGVVDDSQLPKDRFSAERLKGVDSTLKIQPAKLEDSAVYLCASRRVAGVTQYFGPGTRLTVL.